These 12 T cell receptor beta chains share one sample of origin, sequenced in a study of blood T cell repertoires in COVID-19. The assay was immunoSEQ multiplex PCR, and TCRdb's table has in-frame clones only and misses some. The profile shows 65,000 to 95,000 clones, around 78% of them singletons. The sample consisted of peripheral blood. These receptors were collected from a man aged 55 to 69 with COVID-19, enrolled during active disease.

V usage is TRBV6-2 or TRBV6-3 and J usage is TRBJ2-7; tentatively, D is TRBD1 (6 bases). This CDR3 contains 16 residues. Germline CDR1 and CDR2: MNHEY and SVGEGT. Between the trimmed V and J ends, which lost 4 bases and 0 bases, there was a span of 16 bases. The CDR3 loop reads CASSWMGQRDSYEQYF. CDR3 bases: TGTGCCAGCAGTTGGATGGGACAAAGGGACTCCTACGAGCAGTACTTC.

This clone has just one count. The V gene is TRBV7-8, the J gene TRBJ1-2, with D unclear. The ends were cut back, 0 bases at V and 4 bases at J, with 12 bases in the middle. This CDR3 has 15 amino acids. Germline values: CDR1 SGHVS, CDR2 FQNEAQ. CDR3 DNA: TGTGCCAGCAGCTTAGCTCCCTCGGTCGGCTATGGCTACACCTTC. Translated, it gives CASSLAPSVGYGYTF.

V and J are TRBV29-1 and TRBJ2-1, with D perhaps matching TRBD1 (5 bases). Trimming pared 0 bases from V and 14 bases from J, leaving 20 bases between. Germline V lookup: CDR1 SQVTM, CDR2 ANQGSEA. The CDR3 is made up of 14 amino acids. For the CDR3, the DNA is TGCAGCGTTGAAGATATACTTAACCCTCAAGGGGAGTTCTTC. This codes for CSVEDILNPQGEFF.

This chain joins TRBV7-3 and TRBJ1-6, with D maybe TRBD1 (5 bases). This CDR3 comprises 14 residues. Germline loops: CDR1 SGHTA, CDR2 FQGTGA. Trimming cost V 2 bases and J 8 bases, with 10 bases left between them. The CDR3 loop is CASSLGGGDSPLHF. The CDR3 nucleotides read TGTGCCAGCAGCTTAGGGGGGGGAGATTCACCCCTCCACTTT.

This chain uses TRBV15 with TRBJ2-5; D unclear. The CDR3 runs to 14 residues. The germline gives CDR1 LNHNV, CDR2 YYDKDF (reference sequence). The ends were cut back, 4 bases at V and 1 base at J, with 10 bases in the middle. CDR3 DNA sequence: TGTGCCACCAGCACTTCCAGGCGCCAAGAGACCCAGTACTTC. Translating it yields CATSTSRRQETQYF.

This chain's CDR3 is CASSPSGTGGFGELFF. In DNA form, the CDR3 reads TGTGCCAGCAGCCCCTCGGGGACAGGGGGCTTCGGGGAGCTGTTTTTT. This rearrangement joins TRBV7-9 to TRBJ2-2; 12 bases are shared with TRBD1. The CDR3 contains 16 residues. Germline V gives CDR1 SEHNR, CDR2 FQNEAQ (reference sequence). V was pared by 5 bases and J by 7 bases, with 8 bases of the junction left unmatched.

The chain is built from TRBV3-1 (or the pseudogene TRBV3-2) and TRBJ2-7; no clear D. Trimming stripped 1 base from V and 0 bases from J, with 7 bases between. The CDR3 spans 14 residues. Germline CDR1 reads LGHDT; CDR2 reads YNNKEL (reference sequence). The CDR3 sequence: CASSQGSSSYEQYF. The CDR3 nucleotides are TGTGCCAGCAGCCAAGGGAGTAGCTCCTACGAGCAGTACTTC.

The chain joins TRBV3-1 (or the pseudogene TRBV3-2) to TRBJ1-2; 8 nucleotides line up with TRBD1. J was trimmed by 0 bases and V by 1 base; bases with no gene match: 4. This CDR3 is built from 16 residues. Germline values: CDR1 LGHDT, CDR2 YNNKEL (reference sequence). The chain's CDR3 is CASSQGQGTANYGYTF. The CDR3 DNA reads TGTGCCAGCAGCCAAGGACAGGGGACCGCTAACTATGGCTACACCTTC.

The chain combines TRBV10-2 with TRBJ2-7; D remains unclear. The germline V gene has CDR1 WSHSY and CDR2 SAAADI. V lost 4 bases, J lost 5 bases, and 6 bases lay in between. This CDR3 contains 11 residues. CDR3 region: CASSAFHEQYF. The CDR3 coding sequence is TGCGCCAGCAGTGCGTTCCACGAGCAGTACTTC.

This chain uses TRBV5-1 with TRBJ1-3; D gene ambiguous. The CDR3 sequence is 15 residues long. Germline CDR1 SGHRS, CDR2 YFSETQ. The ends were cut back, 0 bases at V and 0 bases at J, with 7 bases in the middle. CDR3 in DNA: TGCGCCAGCAGCTTGGATGGAGGCTCTGGAAACACCATATATTTT. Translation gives CASSLDGGSGNTIYF.

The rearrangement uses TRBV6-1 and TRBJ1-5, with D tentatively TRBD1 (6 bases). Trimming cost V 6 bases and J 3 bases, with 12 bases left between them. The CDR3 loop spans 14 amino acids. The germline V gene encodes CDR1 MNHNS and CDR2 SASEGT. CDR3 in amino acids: CASSQDSHNQPQHF. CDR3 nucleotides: TGTGCCAGCAGCCAGGACAGTCACAATCAGCCCCAGCATTTT.

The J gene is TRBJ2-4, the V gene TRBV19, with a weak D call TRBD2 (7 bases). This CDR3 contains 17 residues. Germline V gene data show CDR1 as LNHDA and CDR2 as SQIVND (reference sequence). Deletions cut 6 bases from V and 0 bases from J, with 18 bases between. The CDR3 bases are TGTGCCAGTAGCTCCGAGGGGGGGGTCCTAGCCAAAAACATTCAGTACTTC. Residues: CASSSEGGVLAKNIQYF.